A single sample gave rise to the 21 T cell receptor beta chains below, sequenced in a study of T cells after yellow fever vaccination. TCRdb redid the calling of the 5' RACE reads with MiXCR, one entry per CDR3 protein. The sample contains 550,000 to 750,000 distinct CDR3 sequences, about 14% of which appear only once. Specimen: PBMCs, collected on the day of the yellow fever booster vaccination. The receptors here all came from a man between 25 and 39 years old who received the YFV17D yellow fever vaccine.

This clonotype has only a few counts. This chain uses TRBV7-9 with TRBJ1-3; D is perhaps TRBD1 (5 bases). Germline V gene sequence: CDR1 SEHNR, CDR2 FQNEAQ (reference sequence). CDR3 size: 16 residues. The germline V and J ends were trimmed by 7 bases and 0 bases, with 16 bases remaining between them. Here the CDR3 reads CASNPQGGTSGNTIYF. In DNA form, the CDR3 reads TGTGCCAGCAACCCCCAGGGCGGCACCTCTGGAAACACCATATATTTT. Drawing the rest from reference TRBV7-9 and TRBJ1-3, the complete variable domain is DTGVSQNPRHKITKRGQNVTFRCDPISEHNRLYWYRQTLGQGPEFLTYFQNEAQLEKSRLLSDRFSAERPKGSFSTLEIQRTEQGDSAMYLCASNPQGGTSGNTIYFGEGSWLTVV.

The chain links TRBV10-2 to TRBJ2-7; weak D call: TRBD1 (6 bases). This CDR3 region has 12 residues. The V end was cut by 4 bases, the J end by 6 bases, with 10 bases between. Germline values: CDR1 WSHSY, CDR2 SAAADI. The CDR3, as DNA: TGCGCCAGCAGTGGCGAAGGGGGCGAGCAGTACTTC. As protein: CASSGEGGEQYF.

The gene calls are TRBV15 and TRBJ1-6; D possibly corresponds to TRBD1 (5 bases). V lost 1 base and J 5 bases, leaving 9 bases between the germline ends. Germline V gene lookup returns CDR1 LNHNV and CDR2 YYDKDF (reference sequence). The CDR3 is 15 amino acids. CDR3 in DNA: TGTGCCACCAGCAGAGGTGTAGGGGATAATTCACCCCTCCACTTT. Residues: CATSRGVGDNSPLHF. The full variable domain, its missing parts supplied by reference TRBV15 and TRBJ1-6, is DAMVIQNPRYQVTQFGKPVTLSCSQTLNHNVMYWYQQKSSQAPKLLFHYYDKDFNNEADTPDNFQSRRPNTSFCFLDIRSPGLGDTAMYLCATSRGVGDNSPLHFGNGTRLTVT.

This rearrangement joins TRBV5-1 to TRBJ2-1; weak D call: TRBD2 (6 bases). CDR3 length: 12 residues. CDR1 SGHRS and CDR2 YFSETQ come from the germline V gene. V lost 5 bases, J lost 8 bases, and 11 bases lay in between. The CDR3: CASSSGAYEQFF. The CDR3 bases are TGCGCCAGCAGTAGCGGTGCGTATGAGCAGTTCTTC.

The chain has TRBV5-6 and TRBJ2-5, with unresolved D. The CDR3 runs 13 residues. The germline CDR1 and CDR2 sequences are SGHDT and YYEEEE. Trimming shortened V by 4 bases and J by 2 bases, and 9 bases separated the two germline ends. In DNA form, the CDR3 reads TGTGCCAGCAGCCACACAGATCAAGAGACCCAGTACTTC. It translates to CASSHTDQETQYF. The full variable domain, rest sourced from reference TRBV5-6 and TRBJ2-5, is DAGVTQSPTHLIKTRGQQVTLRCSPKSGHDTVSWYQQALGQGPQFIFQYYEEEERQRGNFPDRFSGHQFPNYSSELNVNALLLGDSALYLCASSHTDQETQYFGPGTRLLVL.

This clonotype was counted many times. The chain couples TRBV18 to TRBJ1-5; D might be TRBD1 (5 bases). CDR3 length: 14 amino acids. Germline V lookup: CDR1 KGHSH, CDR2 LQKENI. Between the trimmed V and J ends, which lost 3 bases and 4 bases, there was a span of 10 bases. CDR3 nucleotide sequence: TGTGCCAGCTCACCGGGGACCGATAATCAGCCCCAGCATTTT. Protein sequence: CASSPGTDNQPQHF.

The CDR3 region has the DNA TGTGCCAGCAGCATTGACCTGGCCACTGAAGCTTTCTTT. Translated: CASSIDLATEAFF. This chain links TRBV6-6 with TRBJ1-1; D ambiguous. The germline V gene has CDR1 MNHNY and CDR2 SVGAGI (reference sequence). The CDR3 runs to 13 residues. The V gene lost 6 bases and the J gene lost 4 bases, with 12 bases spanning the gap.

This clonotype was seen only a few times. The rearrangement uses TRBV5-4 and TRBJ2-7; possible D gene TRBD1, 6 bases. Germline V lookup: CDR1 SGHNT, CDR2 YYREEE (reference sequence). The length of the CDR3 is 14 residues. V was trimmed by 3 bases and J by 4 bases, leaving 14 bases between them. The CDR3 loop is CASSSRTAPYEQYF. CDR3 sequence (DNA): TGTGCCAGCAGCTCGAGGACAGCCCCTTACGAGCAGTACTTC.

The chain recombines TRBV6-5 with TRBJ2-1, with 7 bases fitting TRBD2. V dropped 5 bases and J dropped 10; count of bases not matched to a gene: 17. Looked up from germline, CDR1 is MNHEY and CDR2 is SVGAGI. CDR3 size: 16 residues. The CDR3 here is CASSPDQGGSGSEQFF. DNA of the CDR3: TGTGCCAGCAGTCCCGACCAGGGCGGGAGCGGTTCCGAGCAGTTCTTC.

There are many counts of this clonotype. The genes are TRBV7-2 and TRBJ2-3, with 8 positions matching TRBD2. CDR3 length equals 16 residues. J gave up 2 bases and V 0 bases, and 4 bases lay outside the gene matches. Germline V gives CDR1 SGHTA, CDR2 FQGNSA. The CDR3, as DNA: TGTGCCAGCAGCTTAGCGCCTAGCGGGTACACAGATACGCAGTATTTT. Its protein is CASSLAPSGYTDTQYF.

The chain joins TRBV4-3 to TRBJ2-7; 10 bases are a match to TRBD1. Germline CDR1 LGHNA, CDR2 YSLEER. The CDR3 runs 14 residues. V shed 5 bases and J 7 bases; nucleotides not matched to a gene: 8. The CDR3 region has the DNA TGCGCCAGCAGCTCCCGACAGGGGGCGCGGGAGCAGTACTTC. Amino acids: CASSSRQGAREQYF.

In this sample, this clonotype turned up a few times. V gene TRBV30 combines with J gene TRBJ1-1; D not certain. Germline V lookup: CDR1 GTSNPN, CDR2 SVGIG (reference sequence). V was clipped by 4 bases and J by 5 bases, with 11 bases between them. This CDR3 comprises 12 residues. CDR3 in DNA: TGTGCCTGGACCCCGTGGAGGACTGAAGCTTTCTTT. As protein: CAWTPWRTEAFF. Full variable domain (missing parts from reference TRBV30 and TRBJ1-1): SQTIHQWPATLVQPVGSPLSLECTVEGTSNPNLYWYRQAAGRGLQLLFYSVGIGQISSEVPQNLSASRPQDRQFILSSKKLLLSDSGFYLCAWTPWRTEAFFGQGTRLTVV.

The gene calls are TRBV19 and TRBJ2-3; 7 bases align to TRBD2. CDR1 is LNHDA, CDR2 SQIVND, per germline (reference sequence). Germline trimming cut 9 bases from V and 0 bases from J; bases unmatched to any gene: 9. The CDR3 runs 15 residues. CDR3 protein: CASAVAGVSTDTQYF. The CDR3 DNA reads as TGTGCCAGCGCGGTTGCGGGAGTTAGCACAGATACGCAGTATTTT. The variable domain in full, with the rest retrieved from reference TRBV19 and TRBJ2-3, is DGGITQSPKYLFRKEGQNVTLSCEQNLNHDAMYWYRQDPGQGLRLIYYSQIVNDFQKGDIAEGYSVSREKKESFPLTVTSAQKNPTAFYLCASAVAGVSTDTQYFGPGTRLTVL.

In its sample, this clonotype was seen many times. The chain recombines TRBV5-1 with TRBJ2-2; D remains ambiguous. Germline V lookup: CDR1 SGHRS, CDR2 YFSETQ. The CDR3 has 14 amino acids. V was trimmed by 0 bases and J by 7 bases, leaving 10 bases between them. The DNA of the CDR3 is TGCGCCAGCAGCTTGGATCCCTCCGGCGGGGAGCTGTTTTTT. This sequence encodes CASSLDPSGGELFF.

This clonotype was found a few times. This chain connects TRBV15 to TRBJ2-4, with 8 bases lining up with TRBD1. CDR3 length: 15 residues. CDR1 and CDR2 from the germline V gene are LNHNV and YYDKDF (reference sequence). The V and J ends lost 1 base and 5 bases, in that order; junction bases with no gene match: 4. CDR3 bases: TGTGCCACCAGCAGAGCCCCGGGACAGGAAAACATTCAGTACTTC. Translated, it gives CATSRAPGQENIQYF.

The chain uses TRBV28 and TRBJ2-7, with 12 nucleotides matching TRBD1. Germline CDR1 is MDHEN and CDR2 is SYDVKM. V was clipped by 8 bases and J by 7 bases; unmatched bases: 15. The CDR3 covers 16 residues. CDR3 in amino acids: CASRSVGTGGSREQYF. As DNA, the CDR3 is TGTGCCAGCCGGTCCGTTGGGACAGGGGGCTCTAGGGAGCAGTACTTC.

This clonotype was seen only a few times. V and J are TRBV20-1 and TRBJ2-7; maybe TRBD2 (5 bases). This CDR3 region has 11 residues. Trimming cost V 1 base and J 6 bases, with 7 bases left between them. CDR1 and CDR2 (germline): DFQATT, SNEGSKA (reference sequence). The CDR3 region is CSARVEVEQYF. In DNA, the CDR3 is TGCAGTGCTAGAGTGGAGGTCGAGCAGTACTTC.

This clonotype has only a few counts. This chain joins TRBV18 and TRBJ2-7; D call uncertain. The CDR3 loop spans 14 amino acids. Germline assignment: CDR1 KGHSH and CDR2 LQKENI. Trimming removed 3 bases from V and 6 bases from J, with 15 bases in between. The CDR3 protein is CASSPSGRSGEQYF. CDR3 bases: TGTGCCAGCTCACCCTCCGGACGAAGTGGCGAGCAGTACTTC.

The chain carries TRBV28 and TRBJ2-1, with 10 bases identical to TRBD2. The CDR3 is 15 residues long. V was pared by 7 bases and J by 2 bases, with 5 bases of the junction left unmatched. Per germline, CDR1 MDHEN and CDR2 SYDVKM. The CDR3 DNA reads TGTGCCAGCAAACCAAGCGGGAGGGCCTACAATGAGCAGTTCTTC. This gives the protein CASKPSGRAYNEQFF.

The CDR3 sequence is CASSVELAGVNEQFF. The CDR3 DNA reads TGTGCCAGCAGCGTAGAACTAGCGGGAGTAAATGAGCAGTTCTTC. The chain carries TRBV9 and TRBJ2-1, with 11 bases identical to TRBD2. Trimming removed 0 bases from V and 7 bases from J; junction bases left unmatched: 3. The germline V gene has CDR1 SGDLS and CDR2 YYNGEE. This CDR3 region has 15 residues.

The CDR3 bases are TGTGCCAGCAGCGTAGCGGGACAGGGGGGAAACACCATATATTTT. As protein: CASSVAGQGGNTIYF. The genes are TRBV9 and TRBJ1-3; 10 bases line up with TRBD1. The CDR3 extends over 15 amino acids. Germline lookup yields CDR1 SGDLS and CDR2 YYNGEE. V was clipped by 0 bases and J by 4 bases; unmatched bases: 1.